Sequencing of this T cell receptor beta chain was carried out in a study of T cell responses to AZD1222 COVID-19 vaccine. With 7 bases removed from V and 0 bases from J, the gap between germline ends came to 13 bases. CDR1 is LNHDA, CDR2 SQIVND, per germline (reference sequence). CDR3 size: 14 residues. Repertoires were generated with immunoSEQ multiplex PCR, while TCRdb's copy carries only in-frame clones and drops some. The table records more than 130,000 clones, over 75% of them present only once. The material was peripheral blood, obtained on day 0 of AZD1222 vaccination. The chain is built from TRBV19 and TRBJ2-7; D tentatively fits TRBD1 or TRBD2 (5 bases each). The receptor comes from an adult in good health. CDR3 loop: CASKGTQSSYEQYF. The CDR3 nucleotides read TGTGCCAGTAAAGGGACGCAGAGCTCCTACGAGCAGTACTTC.